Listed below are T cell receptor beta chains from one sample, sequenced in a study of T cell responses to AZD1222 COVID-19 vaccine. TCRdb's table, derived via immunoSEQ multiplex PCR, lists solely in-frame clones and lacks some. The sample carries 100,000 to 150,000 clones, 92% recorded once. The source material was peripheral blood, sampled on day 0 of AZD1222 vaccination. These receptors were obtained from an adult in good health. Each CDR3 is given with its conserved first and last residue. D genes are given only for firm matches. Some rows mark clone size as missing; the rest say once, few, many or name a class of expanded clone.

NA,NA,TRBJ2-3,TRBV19,CASSKRVTLGNTDTQYF,TGTGCCAGTAGTAAACGAGTGACCTTGGGAAACACAGATACGCAGTATTTT
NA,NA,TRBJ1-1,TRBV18,CASSPQGINTEAFF,TGTGCCAGCTCACCACAGGGGATCAACACTGAAGCTTTCTTT
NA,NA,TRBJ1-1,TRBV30,CACTRGVNTEAFF,TGTGCCTGCACCCGGGGGGTGAACACTGAAGCTTTCTTT
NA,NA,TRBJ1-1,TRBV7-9,CASSLRGRKNTEAFF,TGTGCCAGCAGCTTAAGGGGCAGAAAGAACACTGAAGCTTTCTTT
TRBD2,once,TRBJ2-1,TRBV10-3,CAISESAPRGGRDEQFF,TGTGCCATCAGTGAGTCCGCCCCCCGGGGCGGGAGGGATGAGCAGTTCTTC
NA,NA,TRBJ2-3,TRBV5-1,CASSLGLGTDTQYF,TGCGCCAGCAGCTTGGGTTTGGGCACAGATACGCAGTATTTT
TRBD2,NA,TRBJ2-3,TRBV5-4,CASSPAGADTQYF,TGTGCCAGCAGCCCCGCGGGGGCAGATACGCAGTATTTT
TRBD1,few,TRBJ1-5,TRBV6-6,CASSPIDRDQPQHF,TGTGCCAGCAGTCCAATCGACAGGGATCAGCCCCAGCATTTT
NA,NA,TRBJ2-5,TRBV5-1,CASGVGRRDGETQYF,TGCGCCAGCGGAGTCGGGCGGCGGGACGGGGAGACCCAGTACTTC
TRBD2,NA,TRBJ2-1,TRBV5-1,CATSGGATGTTNEQFF,TGCGCCACCAGCGGGGGCGCTACCGGGACTACAAATGAGCAGTTCTTC
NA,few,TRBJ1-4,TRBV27,CASSFGADRRFCEKLFF,TGTGCCAGCAGTTTCGGCGCCGACAGGCGGTTTTGTGAAAAACTGTTTTTT
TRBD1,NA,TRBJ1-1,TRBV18,CASGGQANTEAFF,TGTGCCAGCGGGGGACAGGCGAACACTGAAGCTTTCTTT
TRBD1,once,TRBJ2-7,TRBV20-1,CSGTGAYEQYF,TGCAGTGGAACAGGGGCCTACGAGCAGTACTTC
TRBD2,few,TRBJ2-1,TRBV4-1,CASSQPGTSVYNEQFF,TGCGCCAGCAGCCAACCCGGGACTAGCGTATACAATGAGCAGTTCTTC
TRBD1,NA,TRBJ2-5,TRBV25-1,CASSDVPGQGKETQYF,TGTGCCAGCAGTGACGTCCCGGGACAGGGTAAAGAGACCCAGTACTTC
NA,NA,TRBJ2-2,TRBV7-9,CASSPGGGKDPGELFF,TGTGCCAGCAGCCCCGGTGGGGGGAAGGATCCCGGGGAGCTGTTTTTT
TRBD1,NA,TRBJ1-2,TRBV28,CASSGGTGDLYGYTF,TGTGCCAGCAGTGGGGGGACAGGGGACCTCTATGGCTACACCTTC
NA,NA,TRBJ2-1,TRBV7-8,CASSFLSDEQFF,TGTGCCAGCAGCTTTCTAAGTGATGAGCAGTTCTTC
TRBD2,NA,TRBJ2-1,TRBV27,CASRERQRLAGAIEQFF,TGTGCCAGCAGGGAAAGACAGCGACTAGCGGGAGCTATTGAGCAGTTCTTC
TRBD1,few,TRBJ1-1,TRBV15,CATRETGRNTEAFF,TGTGCCACCAGAGAGACAGGGAGGAACACTGAAGCTTTCTTT
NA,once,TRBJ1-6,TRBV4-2,CASSQDRGAGSPLHF,TGTGCCAGCAGCCAAGATAGGGGGGCTGGATCACCCCTCCACTTT
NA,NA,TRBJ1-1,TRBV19,CASSTPPLREAFF,TGTGCCAGTAGTACCCCCCCATTGAGGGAAGCTTTCTTT
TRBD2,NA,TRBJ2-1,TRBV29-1,CSAGLDEQFF,TGCAGCGCCGGACTAGATGAGCAGTTCTTC
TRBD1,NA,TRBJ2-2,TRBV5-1,CASSPGFPRDRANTGELFF,TGCGCCAGCAGCCCTGGCTTCCCACGGGACAGAGCTAACACCGGGGAGCTGTTTTTT
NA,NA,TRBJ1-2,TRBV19,CASSIGRTAYYGYTF,TGTGCCAGTAGTATTGGGCGGACAGCTTACTATGGCTACACCTTC
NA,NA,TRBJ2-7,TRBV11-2,CASSGQGPSSYEQYF,TGTGCCAGCAGCGGGCAGGGGCCAAGCTCCTACGAGCAGTACTTC
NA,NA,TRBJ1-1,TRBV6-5,CASSSVFGGSTEAFF,TGTGCCAGCAGTTCAGTTTTCGGAGGTAGCACTGAAGCTTTCTTT
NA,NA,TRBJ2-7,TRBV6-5,CASRKLTYEQYF,TGTGCCAGCAGGAAGTTAACCTACGAGCAGTACTTC
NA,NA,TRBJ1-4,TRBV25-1,CASSGYRVGSKEKLFF,TGTGCCAGCAGTGGGTACAGGGTTGGCTCAAAGGAAAAACTGTTTTTT
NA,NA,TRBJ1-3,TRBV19,CASSIHSSSSGNTIYF,TGTGCCAGTAGTATTCACAGTTCTTCCTCTGGAAACACCATATATTTT
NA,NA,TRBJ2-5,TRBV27,CASSLSGSRVETQYF,TGTGCCAGCAGTTTATCGGGGTCGCGGGTGGAGACCCAGTACTTC
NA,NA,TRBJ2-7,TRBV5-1,CASSLLPTRAYEQYF,TGCGCCAGCAGCTTGTTGCCAACCCGGGCCTACGAGCAGTACTTC
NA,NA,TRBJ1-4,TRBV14,CASSQVLQGYVEKLFF,TGTGCCAGCAGCCAAGTACTGCAGGGCTACGTTGAAAAACTGTTTTTT
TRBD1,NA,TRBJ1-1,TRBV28,CASTSPMDRRQTFF,TGTGCCAGCACCTCACCCATGGACAGGCGACAAACTTTCTTT
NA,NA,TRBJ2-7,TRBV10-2,CASSDWGRAPYEQYF,TGCGCCAGCAGTGATTGGGGCAGGGCCCCCTACGAGCAGTACTTC
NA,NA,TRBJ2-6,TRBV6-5,CASSYVLGSGANVLTF,TGTGCCAGCAGTTATGTGTTGGGCTCTGGGGCCAACGTCCTGACTTTC
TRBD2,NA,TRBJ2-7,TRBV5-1,CASRGAGGKSGLAGERYEQYF,TGCGCCAGCAGGGGGGCAGGGGGCAAATCAGGACTAGCGGGAGAGCGTTACGAGCAGTACTTC
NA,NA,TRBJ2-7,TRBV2,CASRRDWQAPYEQYF,TGTGCCAGCAGGAGAGACTGGCAGGCCCCATACGAGCAGTACTTC